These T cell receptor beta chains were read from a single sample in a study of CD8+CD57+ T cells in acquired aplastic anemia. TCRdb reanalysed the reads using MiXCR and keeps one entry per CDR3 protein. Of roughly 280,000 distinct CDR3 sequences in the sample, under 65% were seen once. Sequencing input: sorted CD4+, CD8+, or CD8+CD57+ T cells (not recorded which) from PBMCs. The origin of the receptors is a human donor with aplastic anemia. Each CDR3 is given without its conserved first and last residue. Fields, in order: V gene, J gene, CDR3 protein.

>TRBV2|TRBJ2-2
ASSESWTTNTGELF
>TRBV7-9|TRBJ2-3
ASSLFLLADTDTQY
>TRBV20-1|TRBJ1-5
SAEESGAGYSNQPQH
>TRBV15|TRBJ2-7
ATSSISGSYEQY
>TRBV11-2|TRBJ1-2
ASSLDLRLYGYT
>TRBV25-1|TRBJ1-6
ASSGGQTYSPLH
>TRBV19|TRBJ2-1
ASSRGGDNNEQF
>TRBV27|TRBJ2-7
ASSYSGLSEQY
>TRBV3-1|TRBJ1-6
ASSHQGPASPLH
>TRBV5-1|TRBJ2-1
ATSRDRNNEQF
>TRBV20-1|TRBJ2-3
SAYVGGADTQY
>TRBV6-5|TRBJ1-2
ASRLPRVGANYGYT
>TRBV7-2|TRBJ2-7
ASSFPGLAGGTYEQY
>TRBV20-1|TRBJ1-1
SAREDRVDEAF
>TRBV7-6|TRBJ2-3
ASSLPGGRTDTQY
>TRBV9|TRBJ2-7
ASSVDDSGRAYEQY
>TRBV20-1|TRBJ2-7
SARPGQGGEQY
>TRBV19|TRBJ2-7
ASSMGASSYEQY
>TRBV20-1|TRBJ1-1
SAREGGSNTEAF
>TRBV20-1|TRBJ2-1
SARGREANNEQF
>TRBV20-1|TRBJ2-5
SASRLQGGKETQY
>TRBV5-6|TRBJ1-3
ASSLLADTTGNTIY
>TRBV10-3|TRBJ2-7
AISGQGDNEQY
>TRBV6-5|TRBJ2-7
ASSYGGRSYEQY
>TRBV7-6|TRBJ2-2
ASSYSYRGDTGELF
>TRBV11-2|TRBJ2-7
ASIPSGENREQY
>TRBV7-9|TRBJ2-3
ASSQDQLAGEQDTQY
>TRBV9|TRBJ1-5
ASSSPREPQH
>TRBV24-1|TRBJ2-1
ATSGGSSYNEQF
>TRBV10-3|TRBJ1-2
AISLQGNGYT
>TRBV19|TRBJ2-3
ASSETSGVTDTQY
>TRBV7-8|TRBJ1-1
ASSWGTGELNTEAF
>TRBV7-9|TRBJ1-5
ASSIQQGQPQH
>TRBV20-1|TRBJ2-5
SARDASGGETQY
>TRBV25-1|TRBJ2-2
ASSDSGAANTGELF
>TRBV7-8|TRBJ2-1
ASSWTGVEQF
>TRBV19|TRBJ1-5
ASTPASYSNQPQH
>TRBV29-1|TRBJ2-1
SSLFGGMDNEQF
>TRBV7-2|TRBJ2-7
ASSLILTGASYEQY
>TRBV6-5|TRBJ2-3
ASSFSGLAGTDTQY
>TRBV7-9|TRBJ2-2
ASSSLSGTNTGELF